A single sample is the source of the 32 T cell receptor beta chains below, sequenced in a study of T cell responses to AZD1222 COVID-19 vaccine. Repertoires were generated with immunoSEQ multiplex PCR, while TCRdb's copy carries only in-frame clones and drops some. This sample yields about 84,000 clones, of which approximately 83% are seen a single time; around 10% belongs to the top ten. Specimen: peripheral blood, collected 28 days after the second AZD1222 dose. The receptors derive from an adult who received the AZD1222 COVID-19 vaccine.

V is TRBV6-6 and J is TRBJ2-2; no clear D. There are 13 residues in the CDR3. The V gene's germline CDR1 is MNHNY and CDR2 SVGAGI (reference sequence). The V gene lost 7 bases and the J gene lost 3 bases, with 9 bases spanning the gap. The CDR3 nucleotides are TGTGCCAGCACCTACTGGGACACCGGGGAGCTGTTTTTT. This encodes CASTYWDTGELFF.

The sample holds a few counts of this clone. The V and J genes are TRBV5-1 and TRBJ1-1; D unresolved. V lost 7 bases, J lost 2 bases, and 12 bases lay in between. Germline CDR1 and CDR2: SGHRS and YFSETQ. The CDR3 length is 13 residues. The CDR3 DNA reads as TGCGCCAGCGCTGAAAGTGACAACACTGAAGCTTTCTTT. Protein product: CASAESDNTEAFF.

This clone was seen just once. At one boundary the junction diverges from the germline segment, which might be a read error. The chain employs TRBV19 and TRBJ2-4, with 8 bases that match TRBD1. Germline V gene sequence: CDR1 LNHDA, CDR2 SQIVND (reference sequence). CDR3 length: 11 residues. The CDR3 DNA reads TGTGCCAGTAGAATAGGGGACAGGCAGTACTTC. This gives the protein CASRIGDRQYF.

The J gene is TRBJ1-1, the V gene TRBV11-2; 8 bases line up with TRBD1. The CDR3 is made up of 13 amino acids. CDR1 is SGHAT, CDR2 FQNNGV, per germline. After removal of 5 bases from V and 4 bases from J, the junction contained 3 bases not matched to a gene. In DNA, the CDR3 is TGTGCCAGCAGCACAGGGGGAAGCACTGAAGCTTTCTTT. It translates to CASSTGGSTEAFF. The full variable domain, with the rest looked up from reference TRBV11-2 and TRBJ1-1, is EAGVAQSPRYKIIEKRQSVAFWCNPISGHATLYWYQQILGQGPKLLIQFQNNGVVDDSQLPKDRFSAERLKGVDSTLKIQPAKLEDSAVYLCASSTGGSTEAFFGQGTRLTVV.

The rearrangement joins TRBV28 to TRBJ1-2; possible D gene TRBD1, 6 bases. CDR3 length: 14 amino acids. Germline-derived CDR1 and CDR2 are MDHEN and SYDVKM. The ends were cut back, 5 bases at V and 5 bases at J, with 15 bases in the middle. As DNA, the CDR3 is TGTGCCAGCAGTCTACCCGGTACAGGGTATGGCTACACCTTC. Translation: CASSLPGTGYGYTF.

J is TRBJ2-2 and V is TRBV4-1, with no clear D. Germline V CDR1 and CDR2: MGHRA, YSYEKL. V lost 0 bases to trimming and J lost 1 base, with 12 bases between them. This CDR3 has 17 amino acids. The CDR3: CASSQEGRLGNTGELFF. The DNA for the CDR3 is TGCGCCAGCAGCCAAGAAGGGCGACTGGGGAACACCGGGGAGCTGTTTTTT.

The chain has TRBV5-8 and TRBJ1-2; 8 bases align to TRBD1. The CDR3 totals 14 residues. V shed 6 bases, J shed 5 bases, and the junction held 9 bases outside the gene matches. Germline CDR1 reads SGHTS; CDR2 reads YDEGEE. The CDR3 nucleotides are TGTGCCAGCAACCAGGGACAGGAGGGGTATGGCTACACCTTC. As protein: CASNQGQEGYGYTF.

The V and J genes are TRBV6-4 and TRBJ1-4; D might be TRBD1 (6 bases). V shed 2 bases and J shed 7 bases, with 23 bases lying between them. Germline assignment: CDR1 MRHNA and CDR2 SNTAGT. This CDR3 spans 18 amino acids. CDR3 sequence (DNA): TGTGCCAGCAGTGACGCCGGGACACAGGTCCCTATAAGTGAAAAACTGTTTTTT. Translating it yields CASSDAGTQVPISEKLFF.

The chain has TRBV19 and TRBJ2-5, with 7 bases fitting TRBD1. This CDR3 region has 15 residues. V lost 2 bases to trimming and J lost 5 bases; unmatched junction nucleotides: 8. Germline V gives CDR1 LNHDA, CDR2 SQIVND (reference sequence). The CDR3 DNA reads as TGTGCCAGTAGTATAACAAGAGGGGGCTGGGAGACCCAGTACTTC. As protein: CASSITRGGWETQYF.

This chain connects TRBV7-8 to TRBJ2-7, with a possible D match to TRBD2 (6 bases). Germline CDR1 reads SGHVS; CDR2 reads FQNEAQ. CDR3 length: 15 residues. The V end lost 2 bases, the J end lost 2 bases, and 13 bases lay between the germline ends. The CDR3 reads CASSLRRDPAYEQYF. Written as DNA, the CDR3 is TGTGCCAGCAGCTTACGGCGGGATCCAGCCTACGAGCAGTACTTC.

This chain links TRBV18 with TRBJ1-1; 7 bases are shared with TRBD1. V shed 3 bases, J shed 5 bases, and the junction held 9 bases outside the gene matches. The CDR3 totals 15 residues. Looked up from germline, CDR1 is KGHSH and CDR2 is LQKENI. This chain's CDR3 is CASSPRQGWGTEAFF. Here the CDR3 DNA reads TGTGCCAGCTCACCGAGACAGGGATGGGGTACTGAAGCTTTCTTT.

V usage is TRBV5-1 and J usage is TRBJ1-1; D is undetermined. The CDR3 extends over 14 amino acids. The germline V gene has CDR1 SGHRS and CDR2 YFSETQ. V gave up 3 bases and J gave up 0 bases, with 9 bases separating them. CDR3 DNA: TGCGCCAGCAGCTCGACAAATTTGAACACTGAAGCTTTCTTT. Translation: CASSSTNLNTEAFF. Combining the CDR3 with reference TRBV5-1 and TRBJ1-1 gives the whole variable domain KAGVTQTPRYLIKTRGQQVTLSCSPISGHRSVSWYQQTPGQGLQFLFEYFSETQRNKGNFPGRFSGRQFSNSRSEMNVSTLELGDSALYLCASSSTNLNTEAFFGQGTRLTVV.

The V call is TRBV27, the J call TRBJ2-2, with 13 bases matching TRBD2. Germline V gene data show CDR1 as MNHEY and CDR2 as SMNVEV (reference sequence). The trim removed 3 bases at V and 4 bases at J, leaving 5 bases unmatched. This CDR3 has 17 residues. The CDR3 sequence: CASSFILAGGRTGELFF. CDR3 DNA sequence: TGTGCCAGCAGTTTTATACTAGCGGGAGGGCGCACCGGGGAGCTGTTTTTT.

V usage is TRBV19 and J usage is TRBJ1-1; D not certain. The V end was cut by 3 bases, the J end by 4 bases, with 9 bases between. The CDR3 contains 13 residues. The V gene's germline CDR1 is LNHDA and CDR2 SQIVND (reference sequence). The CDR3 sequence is CASSILATTEAFF. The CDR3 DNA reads TGTGCCAGTAGTATCTTGGCGACCACTGAAGCTTTCTTT.

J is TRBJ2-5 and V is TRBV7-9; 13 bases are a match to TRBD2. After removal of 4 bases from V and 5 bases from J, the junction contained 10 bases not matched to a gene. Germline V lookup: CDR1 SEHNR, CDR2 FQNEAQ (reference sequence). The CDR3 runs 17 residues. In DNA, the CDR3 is TGTGCCAGCAGCTGGACAGGGGGGACTAGCGGGACTGAGACCCAGTACTTC. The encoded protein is CASSWTGGTSGTETQYF.

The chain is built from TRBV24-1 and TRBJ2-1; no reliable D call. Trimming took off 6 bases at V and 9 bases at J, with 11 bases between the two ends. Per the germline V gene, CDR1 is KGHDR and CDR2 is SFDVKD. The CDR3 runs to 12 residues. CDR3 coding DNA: TGTGCCACCAGTTTAGGTCTCGGTGAGCAGTTCTTC. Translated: CATSLGLGEQFF.

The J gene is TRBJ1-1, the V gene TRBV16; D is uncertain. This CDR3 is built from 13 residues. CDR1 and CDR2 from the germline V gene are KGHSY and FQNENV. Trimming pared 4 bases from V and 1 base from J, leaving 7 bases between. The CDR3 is CASSRQANTEAFF. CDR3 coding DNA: TGTGCCAGCAGCCGTCAGGCGAACACTGAAGCTTTCTTT. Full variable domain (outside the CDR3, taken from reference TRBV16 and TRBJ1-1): GEEVAQTPKHLVRGEGQKAKLYCAPIKGHSYVFWYQQVLKNEFKFLISFQNENVFDETGMPKERFSAKCLPNSPCSLEIQATKLEDSAVYFCASSRQANTEAFFGQGTRLTVV.

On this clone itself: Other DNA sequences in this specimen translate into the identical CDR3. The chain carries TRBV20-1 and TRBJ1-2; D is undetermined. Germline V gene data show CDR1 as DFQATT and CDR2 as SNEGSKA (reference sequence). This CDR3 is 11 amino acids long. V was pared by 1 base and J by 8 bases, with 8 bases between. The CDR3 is CSARVGGGYTF. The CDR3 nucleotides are TGCAGTGCTAGAGTAGGTGGCGGCTACACCTTC.

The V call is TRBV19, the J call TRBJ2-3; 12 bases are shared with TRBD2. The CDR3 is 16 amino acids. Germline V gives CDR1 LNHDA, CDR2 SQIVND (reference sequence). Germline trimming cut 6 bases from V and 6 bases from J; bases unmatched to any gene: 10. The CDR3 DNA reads TGTGCCAGTAGAAAACTAGCGGGAGGTGGGTCCGATACGCAGTATTTT. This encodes CASRKLAGGGSDTQYF.

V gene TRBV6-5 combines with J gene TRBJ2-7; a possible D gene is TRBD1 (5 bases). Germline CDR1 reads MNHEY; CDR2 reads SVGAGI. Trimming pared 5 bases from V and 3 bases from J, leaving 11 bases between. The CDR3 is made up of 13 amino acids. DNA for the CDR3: TGTGCCAGCAGTAGACCTACAGGCTACGAGCAGTACTTC. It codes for CASSRPTGYEQYF.

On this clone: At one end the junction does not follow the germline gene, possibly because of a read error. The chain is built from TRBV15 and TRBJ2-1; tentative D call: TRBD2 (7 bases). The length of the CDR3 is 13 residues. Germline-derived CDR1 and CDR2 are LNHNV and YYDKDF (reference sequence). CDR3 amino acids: CATSGDIGGGQFF. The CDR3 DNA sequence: TGTGCCACCAGCGGAGACATAGGGGGGGGGCAGTTCTTC.

This CDR3 reads CASSLGLQEGQQYF. The CDR3 coding sequence is TGTGCCAGCAGCTTGGGACTTCAAGAGGGGCAGCAGTACTTC. The chain is built from TRBV11-1 and TRBJ2-7; TRBD2 is a possible D gene (6 bases). This CDR3 is 14 amino acids long. Germline V gene data show CDR1 as SGHAT and CDR2 as FQDESV (reference sequence). The ends were cut back, 3 bases at V and 8 bases at J, with 17 bases in the middle. The full variable domain, with the rest looked up from reference TRBV11-1 and TRBJ2-7, is EAEVAQSPRYKITEKSQAVAFWCDPISGHATLYWYRQILGQGPELLVQFQDESVVDDSQLPKDRFSAERLKGVDSTLKIQPAELGDSAMYLCASSLGLQEGQQYFGPGTRLTVT.

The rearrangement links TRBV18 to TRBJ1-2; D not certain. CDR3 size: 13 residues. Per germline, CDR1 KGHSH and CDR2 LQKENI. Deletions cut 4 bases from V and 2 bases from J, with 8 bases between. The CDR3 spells CASSHDTNYGYTF. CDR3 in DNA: TGTGCCAGCTCACACGACACCAACTATGGCTACACCTTC. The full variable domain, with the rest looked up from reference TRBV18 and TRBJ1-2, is NAGVMQNPRHLVRRRGQEARLRCSPMKGHSHVYWYRQLPEEGLKFMVYLQKENIIDESGMPKERFSAEFPKEGPSILRIQQVVRGDSAAYFCASSHDTNYGYTFGSGTRLTVV.

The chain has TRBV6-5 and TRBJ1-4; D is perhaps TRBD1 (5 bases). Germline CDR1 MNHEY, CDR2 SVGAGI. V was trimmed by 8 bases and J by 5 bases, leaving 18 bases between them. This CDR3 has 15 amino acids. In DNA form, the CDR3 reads TGTGCCAGCTCGTTCTGGGACGGACAAAATGAAAAACTGTTTTTT. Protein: CASSFWDGQNEKLFF.

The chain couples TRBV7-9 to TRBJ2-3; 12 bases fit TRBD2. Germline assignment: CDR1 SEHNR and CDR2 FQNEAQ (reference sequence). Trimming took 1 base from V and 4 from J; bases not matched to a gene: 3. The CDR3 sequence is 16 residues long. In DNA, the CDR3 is TGTGCCAGCAGCTTAGGACTAGCGGGAGCGGCAGATACGCAGTATTTT. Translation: CASSLGLAGAADTQYF.

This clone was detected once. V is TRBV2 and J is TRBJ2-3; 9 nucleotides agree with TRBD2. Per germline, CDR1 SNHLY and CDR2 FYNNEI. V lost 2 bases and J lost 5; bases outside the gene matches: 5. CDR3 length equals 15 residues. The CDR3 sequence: CASSELGGRGDTQYF. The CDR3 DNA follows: TGTGCCAGCAGTGAATTGGGCGGGAGGGGAGATACGCAGTATTTT.

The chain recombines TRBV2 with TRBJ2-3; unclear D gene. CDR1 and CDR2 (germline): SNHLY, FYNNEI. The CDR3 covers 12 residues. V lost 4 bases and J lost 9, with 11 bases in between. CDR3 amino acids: CASSGPRTTQYF. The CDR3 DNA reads TGTGCCAGCAGTGGGCCGCGGACGACGCAGTATTTT.

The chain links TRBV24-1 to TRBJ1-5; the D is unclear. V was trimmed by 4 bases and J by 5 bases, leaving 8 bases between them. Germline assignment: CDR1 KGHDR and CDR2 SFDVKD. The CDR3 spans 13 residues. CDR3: CATSDRNYQPQHF. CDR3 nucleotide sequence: TGTGCCACCAGTGACCGAAACTATCAGCCCCAGCATTTT.

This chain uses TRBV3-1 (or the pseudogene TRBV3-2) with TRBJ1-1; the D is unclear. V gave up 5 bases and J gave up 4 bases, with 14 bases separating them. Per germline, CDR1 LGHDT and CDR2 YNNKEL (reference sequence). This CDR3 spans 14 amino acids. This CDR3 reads CASSADPVGTEAFF. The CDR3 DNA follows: TGTGCCAGCAGCGCGGACCCCGTGGGCACTGAAGCTTTCTTT.

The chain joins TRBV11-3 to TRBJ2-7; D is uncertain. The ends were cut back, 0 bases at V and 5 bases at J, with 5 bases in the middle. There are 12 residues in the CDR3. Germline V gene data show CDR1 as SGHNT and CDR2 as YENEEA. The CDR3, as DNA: TGTGCCAGCAGCTTAGAAACTGACGAGCAGTACTTC. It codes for CASSLETDEQYF.

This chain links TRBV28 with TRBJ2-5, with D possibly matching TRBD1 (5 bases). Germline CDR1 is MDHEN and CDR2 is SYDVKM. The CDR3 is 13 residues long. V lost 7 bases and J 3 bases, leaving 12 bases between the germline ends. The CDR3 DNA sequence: TGTGCCAGCAAAGGGGCCATCGAAGAGACCCAGTACTTC. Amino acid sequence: CASKGAIEETQYF. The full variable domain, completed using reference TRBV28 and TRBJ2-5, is DVKVTQSSRYLVKRTGEKVFLECVQDMDHENMFWYRQDPGLGLRLIYFSYDVKMKEKGDIPEGYSVSREKKERFSLILESASTNQTSMYLCASKGAIEETQYFGPGTRLLVL.

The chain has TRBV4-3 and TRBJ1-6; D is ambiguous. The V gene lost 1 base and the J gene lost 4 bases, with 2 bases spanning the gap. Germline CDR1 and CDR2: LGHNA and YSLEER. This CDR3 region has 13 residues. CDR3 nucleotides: TGCGCCAGCAGCCAAGTATATAATTCACCCCTCCACTTT. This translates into CASSQVYNSPLHF.